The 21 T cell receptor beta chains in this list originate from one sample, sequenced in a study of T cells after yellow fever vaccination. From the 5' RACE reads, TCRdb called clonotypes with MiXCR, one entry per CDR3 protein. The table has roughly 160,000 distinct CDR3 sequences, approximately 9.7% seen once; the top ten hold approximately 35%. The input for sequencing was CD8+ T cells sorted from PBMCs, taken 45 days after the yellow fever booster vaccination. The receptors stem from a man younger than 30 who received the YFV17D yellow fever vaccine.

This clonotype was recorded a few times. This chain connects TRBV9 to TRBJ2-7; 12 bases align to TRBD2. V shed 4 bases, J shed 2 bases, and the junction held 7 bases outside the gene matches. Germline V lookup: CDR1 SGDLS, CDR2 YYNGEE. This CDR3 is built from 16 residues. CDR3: CASSPLTSGSTYEQYV. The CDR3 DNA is TGTGCCAGCAGCCCGCTGACTAGCGGGAGTACCTACGAGCAGTACGTC.

Here the CDR3 reads CASSTGTGGTEAFF. Here the CDR3 DNA reads TGCGCCAGCAGCACGGGGACAGGGGGGACTGAAGCTTTCTTT. The V gene is TRBV5-1, the J gene TRBJ1-1; 11 nucleotides align to TRBD1. This CDR3 is 14 amino acids long. Trimming removed 4 bases from V and 5 bases from J; junction bases left unmatched: 4. CDR1 and CDR2 from the germline V gene are SGHRS and YFSETQ.

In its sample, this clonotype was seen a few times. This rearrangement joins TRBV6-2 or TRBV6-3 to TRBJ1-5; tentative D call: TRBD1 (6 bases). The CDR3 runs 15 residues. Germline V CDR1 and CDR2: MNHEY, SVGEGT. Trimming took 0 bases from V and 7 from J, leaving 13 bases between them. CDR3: CASSYSRGGDQPQHF. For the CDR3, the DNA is TGTGCCAGCAGTTACTCGAGGGGGGGGGACCAGCCCCAGCATTTT.

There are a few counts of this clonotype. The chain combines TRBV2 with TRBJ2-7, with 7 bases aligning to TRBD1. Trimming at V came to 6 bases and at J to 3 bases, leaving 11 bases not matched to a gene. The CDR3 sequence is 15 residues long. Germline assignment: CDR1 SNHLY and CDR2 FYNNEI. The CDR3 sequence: CASRESPGQSYEQYF. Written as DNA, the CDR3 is TGTGCCAGCAGAGAGAGCCCGGGACAGAGCTACGAGCAGTACTTC.

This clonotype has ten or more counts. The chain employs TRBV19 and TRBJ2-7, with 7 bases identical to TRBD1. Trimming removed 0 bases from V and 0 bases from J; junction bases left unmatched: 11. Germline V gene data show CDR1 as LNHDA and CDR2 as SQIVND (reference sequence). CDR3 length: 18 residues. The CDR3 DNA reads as TGTGCCAGTAGTATAGATCGAGGATGTCGGGACAGCTCCTACGAGCAGTACGTC. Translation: CASSIDRGCRDSSYEQYV.

The CDR3 reads CARYRFGELFF. CDR3 coding DNA: TGTGCCAGGTACCGGTTCGGGGAGCTGTTTTTT. The V call is TRBV5-8, the J call TRBJ2-2; D is unclear. Germline CDR1 and CDR2: SGHTS and YDEGEE. V was pared by 8 bases and J by 7 bases, with 9 bases between. The CDR3 is made up of 11 amino acids.

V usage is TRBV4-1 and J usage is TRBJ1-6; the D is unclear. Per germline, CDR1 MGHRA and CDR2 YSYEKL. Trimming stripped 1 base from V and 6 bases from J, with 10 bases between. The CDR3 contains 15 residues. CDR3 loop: CASSQAPGVNSPLHF. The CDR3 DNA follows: TGCGCCAGCAGCCAAGCTCCGGGCGTTAATTCACCCCTCCACTTT.

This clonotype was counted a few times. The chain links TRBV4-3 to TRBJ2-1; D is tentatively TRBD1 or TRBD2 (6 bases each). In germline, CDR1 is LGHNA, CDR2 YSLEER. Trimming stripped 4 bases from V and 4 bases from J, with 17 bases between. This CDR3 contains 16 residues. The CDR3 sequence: CASSPLRGPDYNEQFF. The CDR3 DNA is TGCGCCAGCAGCCCGCTTCGGGGGCCTGATTACAATGAGCAGTTCTTC.

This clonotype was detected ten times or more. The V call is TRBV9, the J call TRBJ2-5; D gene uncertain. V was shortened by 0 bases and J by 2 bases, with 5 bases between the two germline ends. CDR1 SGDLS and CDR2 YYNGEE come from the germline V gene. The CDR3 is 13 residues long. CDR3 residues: CASSVAQQETQYF. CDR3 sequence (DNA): TGTGCCAGCAGCGTAGCCCAGCAAGAGACCCAGTACTTC.

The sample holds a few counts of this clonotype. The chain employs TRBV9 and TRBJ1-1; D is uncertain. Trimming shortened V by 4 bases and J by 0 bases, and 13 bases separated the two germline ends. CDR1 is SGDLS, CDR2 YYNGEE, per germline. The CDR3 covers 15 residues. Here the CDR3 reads CASSPTILMNTEAFF. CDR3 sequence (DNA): TGTGCCAGCAGCCCCACGATACTCATGAACACTGAAGCTTTCTTT.

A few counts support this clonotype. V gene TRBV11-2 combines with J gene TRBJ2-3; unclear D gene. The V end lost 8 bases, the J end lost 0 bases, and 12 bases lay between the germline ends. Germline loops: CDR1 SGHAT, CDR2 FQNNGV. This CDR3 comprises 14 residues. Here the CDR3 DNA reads TGTGCCAGCCACTACAGTTCTAGCACAGATACGCAGTATTTT. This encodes CASHYSSSTDTQYF.

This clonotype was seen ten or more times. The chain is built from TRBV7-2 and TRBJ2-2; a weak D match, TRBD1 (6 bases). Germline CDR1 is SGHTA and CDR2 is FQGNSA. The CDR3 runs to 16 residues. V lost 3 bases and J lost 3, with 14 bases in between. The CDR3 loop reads CASSLGQGLDTGELFF. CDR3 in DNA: TGTGCCAGCAGCTTGGGGCAGGGGTTGGACACCGGGGAGCTGTTTTTT.

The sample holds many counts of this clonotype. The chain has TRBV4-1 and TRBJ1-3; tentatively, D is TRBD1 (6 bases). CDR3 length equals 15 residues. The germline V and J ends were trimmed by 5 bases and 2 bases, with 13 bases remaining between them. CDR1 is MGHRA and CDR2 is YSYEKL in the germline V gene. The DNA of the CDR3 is TGCGCCAGCAGCGATAACAGGGTACCTGGAAACACCATATATTTT. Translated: CASSDNRVPGNTIYF.

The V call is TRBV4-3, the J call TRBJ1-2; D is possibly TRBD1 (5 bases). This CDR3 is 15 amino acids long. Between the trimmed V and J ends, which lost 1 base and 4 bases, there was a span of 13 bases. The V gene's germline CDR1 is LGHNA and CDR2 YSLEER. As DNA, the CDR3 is TGCGCCAGCAGCCAAGGGAGGGGAGCCCTCTATGGCTACACCTTC. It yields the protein CASSQGRGALYGYTF.

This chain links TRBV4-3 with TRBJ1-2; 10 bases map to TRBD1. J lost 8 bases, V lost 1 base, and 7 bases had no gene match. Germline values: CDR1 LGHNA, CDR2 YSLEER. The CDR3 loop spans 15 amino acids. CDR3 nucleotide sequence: TGCGCCAGCAGCCAAGGCCGACAGGGGGCCGCCGGCTACACCTTC. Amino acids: CASSQGRQGAAGYTF.

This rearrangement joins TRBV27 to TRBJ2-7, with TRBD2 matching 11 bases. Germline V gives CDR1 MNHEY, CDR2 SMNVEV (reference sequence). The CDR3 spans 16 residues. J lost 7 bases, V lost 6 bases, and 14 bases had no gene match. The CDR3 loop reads CASSQIIAGGPSEQYV. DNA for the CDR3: TGTGCCAGCAGCCAAATTATAGCGGGGGGGCCATCGGAGCAGTACGTC.

CDR3 DNA: TGTGCCAGCAGTTACTCGAATTCCCAGCCCCAGCATTTT. Protein sequence: CASSYSNSQPQHF. The chain recombines TRBV6-5 with TRBJ1-5, with D unclear. The germline V and J ends were trimmed by 0 bases and 7 bases, with 7 bases remaining between them. CDR3 size: 13 residues. CDR1 and CDR2 (germline): MNHEY, SVGAGI.

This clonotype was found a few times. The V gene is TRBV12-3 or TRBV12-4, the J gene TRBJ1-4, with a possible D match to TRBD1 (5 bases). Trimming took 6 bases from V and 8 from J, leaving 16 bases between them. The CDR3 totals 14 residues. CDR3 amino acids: CASRPTGRGEKLFF. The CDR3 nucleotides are TGTGCCAGCAGGCCTACAGGACGTGGGGAAAAACTGTTTTTT.

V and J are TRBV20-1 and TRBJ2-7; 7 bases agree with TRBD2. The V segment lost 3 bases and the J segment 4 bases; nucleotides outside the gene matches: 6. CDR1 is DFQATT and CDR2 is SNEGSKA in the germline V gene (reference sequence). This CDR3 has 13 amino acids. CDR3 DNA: TGCAGTGCTAGCGGGGGGAGCGGGTACGAGCAGTACGTC. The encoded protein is CSASGGSGYEQYV.

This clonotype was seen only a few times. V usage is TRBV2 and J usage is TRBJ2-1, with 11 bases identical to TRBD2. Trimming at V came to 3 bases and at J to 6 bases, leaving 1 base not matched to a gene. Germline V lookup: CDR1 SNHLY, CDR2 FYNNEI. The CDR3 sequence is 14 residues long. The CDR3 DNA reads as TGTGCCAGCAGTGATAGCGGGGGGGTCAATGAGCAGTTCTTC. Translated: CASSDSGGVNEQFF.

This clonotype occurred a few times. The CDR3 here is CASSQDEAGILSGANVLTF. In DNA, the CDR3 is TGTGCCAGCAGCCAAGATGAGGCAGGGATTCTCTCTGGGGCCAACGTCCTGACTTTC. The chain joins TRBV14 to TRBJ2-6, with D possibly matching TRBD1 (5 bases). From germline, CDR1 is SGHDN and CDR2 FVKESK. V was trimmed by 0 bases and J by 0 bases, leaving 15 bases between them. The CDR3 contains 19 residues. Combining the CDR3 with reference TRBV14 and TRBJ2-6 gives the whole variable domain EAGVTQFPSHSVIEKGQTVTLRCDPISGHDNLYWYRRVMGKEIKFLLHFVKESKQDESGMPNNRFLAERTGGTYSTLKVQPAELEDSGVYFCASSQDEAGILSGANVLTFGAGSRLTVL.